Detailed here is one TCR beta chain. This clone occurred a few times. Its antigen remains unidentified. No much larger clone is present one base from it, and per-base qualities are unavailable. The sample comes from a study of CD8+ T cells in alopecia areata (dated 2018 in TCRdb). Notes on the research overall: The treated patients took part in an open-label pilot trial in which moderate-to-severe alopecia areata was treated with oral tofacitinib at 5 to 10 mg twice daily. Tofacitinib was given for 6 to 18 months, followed by 6 months of follow-up off drug to assess delayed response and recurrence. In both human patients and the C3H/HeJ mouse model, the study applied high-throughput TCRbeta sequencing to look at T cell clonal expansion in alopecia areata. Scalp tissue and sorted CD4+ and CD8+ peripheral blood T cells from patchy and totalis/universalis alopecia areata patients and from healthy controls were covered by human TCRbeta sequencing. Biopsies were taken from tofacitinib-treated patients at baseline and again at 4 and 24 weeks into treatment, and several of those patients also had a later scalp biopsy. Scalp clonality was compared among normal scalp (n=4), patchy alopecia areata scalp (n=8), and alopecia totalis/universalis scalp (n=8). RNA came from the PAXgene miRNA kit for fixed scalp, the miRNeasy kit for PBMCs, and the RNeasy kit for mouse skin. Amplification of TCRbeta CDR3 regions was done by immunoSEQ multiplex PCR using 35 Vbeta forward primers and 13 Jbeta reverse primers. Points the paper makes about the study in general: Compared with normal scalp, lesional scalp had higher clonality and more expanded CD8+ clones, particularly in alopecia totalis/universalis, a pattern that suggests antigenic drive. Scalp TCR repertoire analysis is complicated because resident alphabeta T cells in normal human skin are also sequenced, whereas mouse skin is dominated by gammadelta T cells. Compared with mice, TCR sequences shared between patients were less clear, possibly partly because of HLA diversity across the patient population.

V is shortened by 5 bases, J by 3 bases, and the region joining them spans 10 bases. CDR1 and CDR2, looked up from the germline V gene, are SGHTA and FQGNSA. From its cysteine to its phenylalanine, the CDR3 spans 13 amino acids. The retained sequence is limited to the CDR3, 39 bases, with the frame set at the first base. Library preparation was by the immunoSEQ multiplex PCR assay. RNA was extracted from all samples and reverse transcribed into cDNA, which served as template for TCR sequencing. SuperScript III was used for first-strand cDNA synthesis, primed with a 2:1 mix of oligo-dT and random hexamers. Amplification bias was assessed with a synthetic immune receptor repertoire, and residual bias was removed computationally. The published analysis was carried out like this. After raw reads were preprocessed to remove errors, the CDR3 was defined following IMGT conventions as running from the conserved cysteine to phenylalanine. Clonality was computed by normalizing Shannon entropy by log2 of the number of productive unique TCRs and subtracting the result from 1. Whether scalp clones were CD4 or CD8 was inferred by matching scalp TCRbeta sequences against CD4 and CD8 repertoires sorted from blood. This immuneACCESS table, as held by TCRdb, lists in-frame sequences with V and J called but not all clones. Of the missing ones, under half trace to an unresolved V gene in checked studies; the others have no known cause. The V and J calls and clone size are taken from that table; D and trimming were inferred from the DNA. Present in this sample are 150,000 to 200,000 clones, 59% of which were seen just once. Roughly 14% of the sample rests with the top ten.

The time point label of this sample denotes: baseline before oral tofacitinib. Lesional scalp punch biopsies and peripheral blood were collected from alopecia areata patients. PBMCs were isolated by density centrifugation and stained for CD3, CD4 and CD8, and CD4+ and CD8+ T cells were sorted on a FACSAria. Here the chain combines TRBV7-2 and TRBJ2-5; no D gene can be assigned with confidence. The receptor was isolated from a human donor with alopecia areata. This specimen was CD4+ T cells sorted from blood, taken at week 0. The nucleotide sequence is TGTGCCAGCAGCCCCGGACGAAAAGAGACCCAGTACTTC. This gives the protein CASSPGRKETQYF. Reference TRBV7-2 and TRBJ2-5 genes cover what lies past the CDR3, so the full variable domain is GAGVSQSPSNKVTEKGKDVELRCDPISGHTALYWYRQSLGQGLEFLIYFQGNSAPDKSGLPSDRFSAERTGGSVSTLTIQRTQQEDSAVYLCASSPGRKETQYFGPGTRLLVL.